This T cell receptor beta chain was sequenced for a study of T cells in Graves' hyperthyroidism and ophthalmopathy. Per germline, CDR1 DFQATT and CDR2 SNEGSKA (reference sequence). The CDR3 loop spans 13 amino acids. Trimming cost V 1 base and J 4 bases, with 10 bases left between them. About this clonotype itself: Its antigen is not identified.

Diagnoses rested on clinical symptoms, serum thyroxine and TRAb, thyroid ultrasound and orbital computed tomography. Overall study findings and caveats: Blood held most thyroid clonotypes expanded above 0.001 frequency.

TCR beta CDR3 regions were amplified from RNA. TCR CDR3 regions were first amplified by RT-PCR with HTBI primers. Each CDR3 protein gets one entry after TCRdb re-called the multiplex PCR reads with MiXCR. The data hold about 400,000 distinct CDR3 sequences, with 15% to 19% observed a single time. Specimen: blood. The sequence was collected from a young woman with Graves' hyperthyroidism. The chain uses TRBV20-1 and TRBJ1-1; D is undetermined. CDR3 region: CSARVGIGTEAFF. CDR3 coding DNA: TGCAGTGCTAGAGTGGGAATCGGCACTGAAGCTTTCTTT.